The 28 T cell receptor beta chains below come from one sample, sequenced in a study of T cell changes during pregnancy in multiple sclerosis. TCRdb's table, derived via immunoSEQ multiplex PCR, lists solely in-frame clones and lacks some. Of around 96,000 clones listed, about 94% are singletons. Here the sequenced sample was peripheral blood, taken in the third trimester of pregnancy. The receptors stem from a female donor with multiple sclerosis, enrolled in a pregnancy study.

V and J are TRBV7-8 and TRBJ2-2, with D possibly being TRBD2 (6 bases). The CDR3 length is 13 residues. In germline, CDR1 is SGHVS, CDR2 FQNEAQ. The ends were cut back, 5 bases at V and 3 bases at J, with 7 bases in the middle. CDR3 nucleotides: TGTGCCAGCAGCCCGGGGGACACCGGGGAGCTGTTTTTT. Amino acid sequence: CASSPGDTGELFF.

This chain's CDR3 is CASSRGASGRDTDTQYF. CDR3 bases: TGTGCCAGCAGCCGTGGGGCGAGCGGGAGGGACACAGATACGCAGTATTTT. The V and J genes are TRBV4-2 and TRBJ2-3, with 10 bases aligning to TRBD2. Germline lookup yields CDR1 LGHNA and CDR2 YNFKEQ. The V gene end was trimmed by 4 bases and the J gene end by 2 bases; junction bases not matched to a gene: 9. This CDR3 has 17 amino acids.

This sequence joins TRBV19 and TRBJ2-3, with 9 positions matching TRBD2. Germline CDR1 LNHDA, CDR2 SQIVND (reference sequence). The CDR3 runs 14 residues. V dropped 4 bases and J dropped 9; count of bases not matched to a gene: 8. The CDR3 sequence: CASSTAGGQRTQYF. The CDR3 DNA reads TGTGCCAGTAGTACAGCGGGAGGCCAGAGGACGCAGTATTTT.

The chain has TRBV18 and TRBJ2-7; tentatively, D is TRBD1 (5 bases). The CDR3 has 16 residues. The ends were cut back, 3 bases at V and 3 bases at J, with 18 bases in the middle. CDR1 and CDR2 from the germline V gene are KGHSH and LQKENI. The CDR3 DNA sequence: TGTGCCAGCTCACCTACCTTCGTGGGGCGCTACTACGAGCAGTACTTC. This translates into CASSPTFVGRYYEQYF.

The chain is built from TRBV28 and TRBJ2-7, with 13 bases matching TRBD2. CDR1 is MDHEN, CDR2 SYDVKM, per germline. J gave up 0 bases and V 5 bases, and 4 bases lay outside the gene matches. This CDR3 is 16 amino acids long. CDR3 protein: CASSQGLAGNSYEQYF. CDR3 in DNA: TGTGCCAGCAGTCAGGGACTAGCGGGGAACTCCTACGAGCAGTACTTC.

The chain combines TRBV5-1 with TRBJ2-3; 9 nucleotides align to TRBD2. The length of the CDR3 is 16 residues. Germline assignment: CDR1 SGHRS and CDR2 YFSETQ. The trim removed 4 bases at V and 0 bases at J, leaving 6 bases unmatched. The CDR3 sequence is CASSPAGGFSTDTQYF. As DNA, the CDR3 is TGCGCCAGCAGCCCCGCGGGGGGGTTCAGCACAGATACGCAGTATTTT.

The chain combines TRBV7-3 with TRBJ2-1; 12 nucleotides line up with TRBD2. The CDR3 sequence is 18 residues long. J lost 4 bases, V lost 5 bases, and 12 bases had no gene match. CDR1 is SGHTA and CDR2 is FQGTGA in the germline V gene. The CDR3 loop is CASSPRASGRAGYNEQFF. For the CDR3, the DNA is TGTGCCAGCAGCCCCCGGGCTAGCGGGAGGGCCGGGTACAATGAGCAGTTCTTC.

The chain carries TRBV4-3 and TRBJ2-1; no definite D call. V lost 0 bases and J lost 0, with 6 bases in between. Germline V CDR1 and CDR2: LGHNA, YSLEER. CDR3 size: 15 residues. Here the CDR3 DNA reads TGCGCCAGCAGCCAAGACCCGAGCTCCTACAATGAGCAGTTCTTC. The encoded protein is CASSQDPSSYNEQFF.

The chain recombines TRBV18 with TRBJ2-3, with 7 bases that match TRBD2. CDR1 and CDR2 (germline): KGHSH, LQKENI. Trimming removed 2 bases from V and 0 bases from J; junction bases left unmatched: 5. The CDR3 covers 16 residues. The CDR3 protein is CASSPERDWSTDTQYF. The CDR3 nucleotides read TGTGCCAGCTCACCAGAGCGGGACTGGAGCACAGATACGCAGTATTTT.

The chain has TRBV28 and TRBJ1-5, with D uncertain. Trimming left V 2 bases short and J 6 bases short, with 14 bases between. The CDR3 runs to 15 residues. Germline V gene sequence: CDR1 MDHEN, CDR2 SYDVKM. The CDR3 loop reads CASSLIIGKVQPQHF. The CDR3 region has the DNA TGTGCCAGCAGTTTAATTATCGGGAAGGTTCAGCCCCAGCATTTT. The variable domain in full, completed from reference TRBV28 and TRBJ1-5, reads DVKVTQSSRYLVKRTGEKVFLECVQDMDHENMFWYRQDPGLGLRLIYFSYDVKMKEKGDIPEGYSVSREKKERFSLILESASTNQTSMYLCASSLIIGKVQPQHFGDGTRLSIL.

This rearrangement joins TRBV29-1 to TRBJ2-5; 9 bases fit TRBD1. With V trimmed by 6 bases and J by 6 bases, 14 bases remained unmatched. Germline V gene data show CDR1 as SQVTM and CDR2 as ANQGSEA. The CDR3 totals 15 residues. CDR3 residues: CSVGQGQGRKKTQYF. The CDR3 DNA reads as TGCAGCGTCGGACAGGGACAGGGAAGGAAAAAGACCCAGTACTTC.

Here the CDR3 reads CASSLSGERDTEAFF. The CDR3 coding sequence is TGTGCCAGCAGTTTAAGCGGGGAAAGGGACACTGAAGCTTTCTTT. The chain joins TRBV28 to TRBJ1-1; D unresolved. The CDR3 covers 15 residues. Trimming stripped 2 bases from V and 3 bases from J, with 13 bases between. CDR1 and CDR2 from the germline V gene are MDHEN and SYDVKM.

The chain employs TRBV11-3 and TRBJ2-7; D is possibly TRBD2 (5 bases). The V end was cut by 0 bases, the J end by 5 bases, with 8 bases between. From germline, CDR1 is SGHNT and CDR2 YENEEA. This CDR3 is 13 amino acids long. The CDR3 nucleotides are TGTGCCAGCAGCTTAGATAAGAGGGACGAGCAGTACTTC. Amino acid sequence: CASSLDKRDEQYF.

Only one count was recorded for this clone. This CDR3 reads CSVGESQETQYF. CDR3 sequence (DNA): TGCAGCGTTGGTGAGAGCCAAGAGACCCAGTACTTC. The rearrangement links TRBV29-1 to TRBJ2-5; D ambiguous. CDR1 and CDR2 (germline): SQVTM, ANQGSEA. Trimming stripped 4 bases from V and 1 base from J, with 7 bases between. The CDR3 has 12 amino acids.

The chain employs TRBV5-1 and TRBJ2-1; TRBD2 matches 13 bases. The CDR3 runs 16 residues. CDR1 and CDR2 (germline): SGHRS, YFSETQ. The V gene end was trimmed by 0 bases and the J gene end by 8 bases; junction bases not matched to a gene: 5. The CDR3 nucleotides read TGCGCCAGCAGCTTGGTACTAGCGGGAGGGCCAGATGAGCAGTTCTTC. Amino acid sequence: CASSLVLAGGPDEQFF.

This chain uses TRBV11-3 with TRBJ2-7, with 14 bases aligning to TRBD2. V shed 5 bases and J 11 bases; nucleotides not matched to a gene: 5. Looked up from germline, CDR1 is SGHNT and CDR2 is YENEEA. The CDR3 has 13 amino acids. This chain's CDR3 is CASSPGLAGVKYF. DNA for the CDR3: TGTGCCAGCAGCCCGGGACTAGCGGGAGTAAAGTACTTC.

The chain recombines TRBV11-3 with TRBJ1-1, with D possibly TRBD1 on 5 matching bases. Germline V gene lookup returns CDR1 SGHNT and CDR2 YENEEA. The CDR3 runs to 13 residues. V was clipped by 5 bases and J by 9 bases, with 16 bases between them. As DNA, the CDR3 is TGTGCCAGCAGCCTGGGGGGAGGGACCCAAGCTTTCTTT. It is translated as CASSLGGGTQAFF.

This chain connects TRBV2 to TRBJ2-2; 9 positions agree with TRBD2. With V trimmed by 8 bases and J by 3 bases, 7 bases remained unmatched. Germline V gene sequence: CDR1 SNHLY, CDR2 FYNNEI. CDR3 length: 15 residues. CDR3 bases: TGTGCCAGCGTTTTGACTAGCGGATACACCGGGGAGCTGTTTTTT. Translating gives CASVLTSGYTGELFF. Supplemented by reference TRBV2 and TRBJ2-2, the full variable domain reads EPEVTQTPSHQVTQMGQEVILRCVPISNHLYFYWYRQILGQKVEFLVSFYNNEISEKSEIFDDQFSVERPDGSNFTLKIRSTKLEDSAMYFCASVLTSGYTGELFFGEGSRLTVL.

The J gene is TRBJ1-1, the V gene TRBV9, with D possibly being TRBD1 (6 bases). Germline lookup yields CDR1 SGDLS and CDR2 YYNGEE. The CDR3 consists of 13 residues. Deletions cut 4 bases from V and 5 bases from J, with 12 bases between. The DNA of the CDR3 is TGTGCCAGCAGCCTAGGGGGGGGGACTGAAGCTTTCTTT. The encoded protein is CASSLGGGTEAFF.

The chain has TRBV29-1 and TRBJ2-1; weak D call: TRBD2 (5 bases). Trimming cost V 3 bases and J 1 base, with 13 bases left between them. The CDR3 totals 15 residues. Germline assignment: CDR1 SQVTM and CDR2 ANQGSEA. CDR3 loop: CSVEWVDSSYNEQFF. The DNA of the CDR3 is TGCAGCGTTGAGTGGGTGGACTCATCCTACAATGAGCAGTTCTTC.

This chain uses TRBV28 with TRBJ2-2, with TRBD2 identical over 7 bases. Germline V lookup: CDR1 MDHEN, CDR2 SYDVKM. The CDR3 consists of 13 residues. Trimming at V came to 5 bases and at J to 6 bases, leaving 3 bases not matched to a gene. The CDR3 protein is CASSGLAAGELFF. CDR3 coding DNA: TGTGCCAGCAGTGGGCTAGCGGCCGGGGAGCTGTTTTTT.

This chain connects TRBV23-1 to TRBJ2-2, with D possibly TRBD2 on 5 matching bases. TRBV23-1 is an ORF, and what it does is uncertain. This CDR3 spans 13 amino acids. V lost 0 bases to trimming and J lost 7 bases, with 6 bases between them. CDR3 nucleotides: TGCGCCAGCAGTCAATCCCGGGGCGGGGAGCTGTTTTTT. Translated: CASSQSRGGELFF.

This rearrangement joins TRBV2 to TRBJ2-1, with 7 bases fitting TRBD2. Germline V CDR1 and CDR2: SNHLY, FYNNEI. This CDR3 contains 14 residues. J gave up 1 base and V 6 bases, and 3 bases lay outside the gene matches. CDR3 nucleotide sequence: TGTGCCAGCAGACTAGCGAGTTCCTACAATGAGCAGTTCTTC. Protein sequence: CASRLASSYNEQFF.

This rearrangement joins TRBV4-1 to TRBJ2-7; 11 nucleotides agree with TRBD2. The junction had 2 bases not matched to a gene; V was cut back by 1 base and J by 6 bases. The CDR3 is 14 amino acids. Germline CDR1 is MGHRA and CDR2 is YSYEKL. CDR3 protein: CASSQGTSGSEQYF. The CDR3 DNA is TGCGCCAGCAGCCAAGGGACTAGCGGGTCCGAGCAGTACTTC.

CDR3 residues: CASRYQGGDQPQHF. CDR3 coding DNA: TGTGCCAGCAGGTACCAGGGGGGAGATCAGCCCCAGCATTTT. The rearrangement joins TRBV7-2 to TRBJ1-5; 7 nucleotides align to TRBD1. V lost 6 bases to trimming and J lost 5 bases; unmatched junction nucleotides: 7. The CDR3 has 14 amino acids. Per the germline V gene, CDR1 is SGHTA and CDR2 is FQGNSA.

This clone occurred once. The CDR3 sequence is CASSLGQGAFEAFF. The CDR3 coding sequence is TGTGCCAGCAGTTTAGGACAGGGGGCATTTGAAGCTTTCTTT. The V and J genes are TRBV27 and TRBJ1-1; 11 bases are shared with TRBD1. The V gene's germline CDR1 is MNHEY and CDR2 SMNVEV (reference sequence). After removal of 2 bases from V and 7 bases from J, the junction contained 3 bases not matched to a gene. This CDR3 region has 14 residues.

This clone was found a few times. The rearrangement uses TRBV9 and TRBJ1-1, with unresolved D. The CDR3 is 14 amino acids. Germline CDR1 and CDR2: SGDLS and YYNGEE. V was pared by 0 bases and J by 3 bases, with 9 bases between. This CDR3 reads CASSVAGSDTEAFF. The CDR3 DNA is TGTGCCAGCAGCGTAGCGGGGTCCGACACTGAAGCTTTCTTT.

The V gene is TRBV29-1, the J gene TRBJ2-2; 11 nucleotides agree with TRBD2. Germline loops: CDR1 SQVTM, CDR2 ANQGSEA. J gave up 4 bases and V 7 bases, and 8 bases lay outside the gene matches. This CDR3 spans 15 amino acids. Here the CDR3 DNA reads TGCAGCGCCCGGCCCACTAGCGGGAGCACCGGGGAGCTGTTTTTT. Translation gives CSARPTSGSTGELFF.